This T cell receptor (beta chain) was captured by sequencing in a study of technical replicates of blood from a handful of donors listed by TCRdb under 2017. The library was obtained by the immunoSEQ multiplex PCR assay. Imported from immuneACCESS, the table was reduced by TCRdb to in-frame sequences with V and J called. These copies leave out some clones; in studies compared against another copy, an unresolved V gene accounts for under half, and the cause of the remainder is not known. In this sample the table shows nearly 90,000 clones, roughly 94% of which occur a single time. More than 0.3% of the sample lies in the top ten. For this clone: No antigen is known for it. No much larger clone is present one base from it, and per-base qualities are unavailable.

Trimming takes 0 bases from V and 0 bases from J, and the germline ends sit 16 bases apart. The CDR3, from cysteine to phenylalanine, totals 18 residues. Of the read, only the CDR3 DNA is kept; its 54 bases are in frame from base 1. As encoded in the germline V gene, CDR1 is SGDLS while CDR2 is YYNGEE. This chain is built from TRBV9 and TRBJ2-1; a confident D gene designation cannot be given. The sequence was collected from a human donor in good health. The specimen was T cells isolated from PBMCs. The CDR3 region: CASSVDTRYASSYNEQFF. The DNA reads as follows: TGTGCCAGCAGCGTAGACACCCGATACGCTAGCTCCTACAATGAGCAGTTCTTC.